One sample yielded the 21 T cell receptor beta chains listed below, sequenced in a study of T cell responses to AZD1222 COVID-19 vaccine. TCRdb's copy holds only in-frame clones and misses some; the assay was immunoSEQ multiplex PCR. The sample carries 95,000 to 150,000 clones, around nine tenths recorded once. The sequences come from peripheral blood, collected on day 0 of AZD1222 vaccination. These receptors all come from an adult in good health.

DNA for the CDR3: TGTGCCAGCAGCCTCCGGCGGGGGGAGCAGTACTTC. Protein product: CASSLRRGEQYF. The chain recombines TRBV12-3 or TRBV12-4 with TRBJ2-7; 7 nucleotides agree with TRBD2. The CDR3 has 12 amino acids. The V and J ends lost 6 bases and 7 bases, in that order; junction bases with no gene match: 6.

V is TRBV28 and J is TRBJ1-5, with 10 positions matching TRBD1. The germline gives CDR1 MDHEN, CDR2 SYDVKM. This CDR3 is 14 amino acids long. The V and J ends lost 5 bases and 6 bases, in that order; junction bases with no gene match: 4. The CDR3 nucleotides are TGTGCCAGCAGTCCGGGACAGGGGTTTCAGCCCCAGCATTTT. It translates to CASSPGQGFQPQHF. Full variable domain (missing parts from reference TRBV28 and TRBJ1-5): DVKVTQSSRYLVKRTGEKVFLECVQDMDHENMFWYRQDPGLGLRLIYFSYDVKMKEKGDIPEGYSVSREKKERFSLILESASTNQTSMYLCASSPGQGFQPQHFGDGTRLSIL.

This sequence joins TRBV6-5 and TRBJ2-5, with TRBD2 as a possible D gene (5 bases). The CDR3 has 11 amino acids. V lost 10 bases and J 5 bases, leaving 11 bases between the germline ends. CDR1 is MNHEY, CDR2 SVGAGI, per germline. As DNA, the CDR3 is TGTGCCACTTCACTAGGGGAGACCCAGTACTTC. Translating it yields CATSLGETQYF.

The V call is TRBV4-2, the J call TRBJ1-2, with D perhaps TRBD1 (5 bases). Germline values: CDR1 LGHNA, CDR2 YNFKEQ. Between the trimmed V and J ends, which lost 0 bases and 0 bases, there was a span of 8 bases. The CDR3 is made up of 15 amino acids. The CDR3 loop reads CASSQDPQANYGYTF. CDR3 in DNA: TGTGCCAGCAGCCAAGATCCACAGGCTAACTATGGCTACACCTTC.

The chain couples TRBV6-2 or TRBV6-3 to TRBJ1-4; TRBD1 might be the D (5 bases). Trimming took 4 bases from V and 5 from J, leaving 17 bases between them. From germline, CDR1 is MNHEY and CDR2 SVGEGT. The CDR3 is 16 residues long. This CDR3 is CASSSTRGGRNEKLFF. The CDR3 DNA sequence: TGTGCCAGCAGTTCAACTCGGGGCGGAAGGAATGAAAAACTGTTTTTT.

The chain carries TRBV6-6 and TRBJ2-7, with 9 positions matching TRBD1. Trimming at V came to 4 bases and at J to 7 bases, leaving 11 bases not matched to a gene. The germline CDR1 and CDR2 sequences are MNHNY and SVGAGI (reference sequence). This CDR3 contains 15 residues. DNA for the CDR3: TGTGCCAGCAGTTCGGGGACAGGGAATACGCGGGAGCAGTACTTC. Translation: CASSSGTGNTREQYF.

J is TRBJ2-4 and V is TRBV11-2, with unresolved D. CDR1 and CDR2 from the germline V gene are SGHAT and FQNNGV. There are 14 residues in the CDR3. V was trimmed by 1 base and J by 4 bases, leaving 8 bases between them. DNA for the CDR3: TGTGCCAGCAGCTTAGGTGTGGGGAAAAACATTCAGTACTTC. Its translation is CASSLGVGKNIQYF.

This chain links TRBV2 with TRBJ1-1, with 7 bases lining up with TRBD1. The V gene end was trimmed by 10 bases and the J gene end by 1 base; junction bases not matched to a gene: 6. Germline V lookup: CDR1 SNHLY, CDR2 FYNNEI. The length of the CDR3 is 13 residues. The CDR3 DNA is TGTGCCACCCTGAGGGACAGGAACACTGAAGCTTTCTTT. The encoded protein is CATLRDRNTEAFF. Based on the CDR3 plus reference TRBV2 and TRBJ1-1, the full variable domain is EPEVTQTPSHQVTQMGQEVILRCVPISNHLYFYWYRQILGQKVEFLVSFYNNEISEKSEIFDDQFSVERPDGSNFTLKIRSTKLEDSAMYFCATLRDRNTEAFFGQGTRLTVV.

The rearrangement uses TRBV5-6 and TRBJ2-1, with no clear D. CDR3 length: 15 residues. With 4 bases removed from V and 0 bases from J, the gap between germline ends came to 11 bases. In germline, CDR1 is SGHDT, CDR2 YYEEEE. The CDR3 DNA sequence: TGTGCCAGCAGCGGGATTCATCTCTCCTACAATGAGCAGTTCTTC. As protein: CASSGIHLSYNEQFF. Full variable domain (rest looked up from reference TRBV5-6 and TRBJ2-1): DAGVTQSPTHLIKTRGQQVTLRCSPKSGHDTVSWYQQALGQGPQFIFQYYEEEERQRGNFPDRFSGHQFPNYSSELNVNALLLGDSALYLCASSGIHLSYNEQFFGPGTRLTVL.

The chain carries TRBV19 and TRBJ1-2; TRBD1 matches at 10 bases. V dropped 3 bases and J dropped 2; count of bases not matched to a gene: 6. This CDR3 has 16 residues. Per the germline V gene, CDR1 is LNHDA and CDR2 is SQIVND (reference sequence). The DNA for the CDR3 is TGTGCCAGTAGTATTCCCGACAGGGGGCTGAACTATGGCTACACCTTC. Its protein product is CASSIPDRGLNYGYTF. The entire variable domain, with the rest obtained from reference TRBV19 and TRBJ1-2, is as follows: DGGITQSPKYLFRKEGQNVTLSCEQNLNHDAMYWYRQDPGQGLRLIYYSQIVNDFQKGDIAEGYSVSREKKESFPLTVTSAQKNPTAFYLCASSIPDRGLNYGYTFGSGTRLTVV.

The rearrangement joins TRBV12-3 or TRBV12-4 to TRBJ1-4, with D unresolved. Trimming took 4 bases from V and 11 from J, leaving 14 bases between them. CDR3 length: 13 amino acids. CDR3 protein: CASSSRGYGKLFF. In nucleotides, the CDR3 is TGTGCCAGCAGTTCTCGTGGGTATGGGAAACTGTTTTTT.

This clone showed up just a few times. The rearrangement joins TRBV5-6 to TRBJ1-6; the D gene is possibly TRBD1 (5 bases). This CDR3 is 17 amino acids long. Trimming left V 4 bases short and J 1 base short, with 15 bases between. Germline V gene sequence: CDR1 SGHDT, CDR2 YYEEEE. CDR3 coding DNA: TGTGCCAGCAGCCCCCAGGGCAGGAGTTCCTATAATTCACCCCTCCACTTT. The encoded protein is CASSPQGRSSYNSPLHF.

The CDR3 protein is CASSQRGTSGGRAQYF. CDR3 DNA sequence: TGTGCCAGCAGCCAACGGGGGACTAGCGGGGGACGGGCCCAGTACTTC. The V call is TRBV3-1 (or the pseudogene TRBV3-2), the J call TRBJ2-5, with 14 bases lining up with TRBD2. This CDR3 spans 16 amino acids. Trimming cost V 2 bases and J 9 bases; bases outside gene matches: 8. CDR1 is LGHDT and CDR2 is YNNKEL in the germline V gene (reference sequence).

V is TRBV7-9 and J is TRBJ1-2; tentatively, D is TRBD1 (5 bases). Germline CDR1 SEHNR, CDR2 FQNEAQ (reference sequence). This CDR3 comprises 11 residues. V gave up 8 bases and J gave up 8 bases, with 12 bases separating them. CDR3 loop: CASGEGMGYTF. In nucleotides, the CDR3 is TGTGCCAGCGGGGAGGGGATGGGCTACACCTTC.

The gene calls are TRBV28 and TRBJ2-5, with D possibly matching TRBD2 (7 bases). Trimming pared 3 bases from V and 5 bases from J, leaving 16 bases between. In germline, CDR1 is MDHEN, CDR2 SYDVKM. This CDR3 region has 15 residues. The CDR3 DNA reads TGTGCCAGCAGTTTTGAGGGGGGGCTGAGTGAGACCCAGTACTTC. Translation: CASSFEGGLSETQYF.

The V and J genes are TRBV5-1 and TRBJ2-7; D ambiguous. The CDR3 is 13 amino acids. Germline loops: CDR1 SGHRS, CDR2 YFSETQ. Trimming shortened V by 4 bases and J by 1 base, and 9 bases separated the two germline ends. In nucleotides, the CDR3 is TGCGCCAGCAGCGGCCTTACTTCCTACGAGCAGTACTTC. This translates into CASSGLTSYEQYF. Based on the CDR3 plus reference TRBV5-1 and TRBJ2-7, the full variable domain is KAGVTQTPRYLIKTRGQQVTLSCSPISGHRSVSWYQQTPGQGLQFLFEYFSETQRNKGNFPGRFSGRQFSNSRSEMNVSTLELGDSALYLCASSGLTSYEQYFGPGTRLTVT.

In DNA, the CDR3 is TGTGCCAGCAGCTGGGCAGCCTATGGCTACACCTTC. Translating gives CASSWAAYGYTF. The gene calls are TRBV7-2 and TRBJ1-2; no clear D gene. Trimming left V 4 bases short and J 4 bases short, with 7 bases between. The CDR3 has 12 amino acids. CDR1 and CDR2 from the germline V gene are SGHTA and FQGNSA.

The V and J genes are TRBV2 and TRBJ2-2; the D gene is possibly TRBD1 (5 bases). V lost 6 bases to trimming and J lost 7 bases, with 18 bases between them. CDR3 length equals 15 residues. Germline V gene sequence: CDR1 SNHLY, CDR2 FYNNEI. CDR3 sequence: CASSLRATTGGELFF. CDR3 DNA: TGTGCCAGCAGCCTCCGTGCCACCACAGGCGGGGAGCTGTTTTTT.

The chain has TRBV5-1 and TRBJ1-5, with 7 bases lining up with TRBD1. The length of the CDR3 is 14 residues. J lost 7 bases, V lost 4 bases, and 8 bases had no gene match. The V gene's germline CDR1 is SGHRS and CDR2 YFSETQ. The CDR3 loop is CASSLGTAGQPQHF. CDR3 in DNA: TGCGCCAGCAGCCTCGGGACAGCGGGCCAGCCCCAGCATTTT.

The chain links TRBV24-1 to TRBJ2-7; the match to TRBD2 covers 13 bases. Per the germline V gene, CDR1 is KGHDR and CDR2 is SFDVKD. Trimming at V came to 4 bases and at J to 3 bases, leaving 17 bases not matched to a gene. The CDR3 sequence is 20 residues long. DNA for the CDR3: TGTGCCACCAGTGACCGCCGACTAGCGGGAGGCAAGTTACATAACTACGAGCAGTACTTC. Translation: CATSDRRLAGGKLHNYEQYF.

The J gene is TRBJ1-1, the V gene TRBV30; D is uncertain. CDR1 and CDR2 (germline): GTSNPN, SVGIG (reference sequence). The CDR3 has 12 amino acids. V lost 5 bases, J lost 6 bases, and 13 bases lay in between. The CDR3 sequence: CAWGPLPPEAFF. The CDR3, as DNA: TGTGCCTGGGGTCCCCTCCCCCCTGAAGCTTTCTTT.